This T cell receptor (beta chain) was documented in a study of cytomegalovirus exposure and HLA in healthy donors. V was trimmed by 5 bases and J by 8 bases, leaving 7 bases between them. The CDR3 spans 11 residues. The germline V gene has CDR1 SGHVS and CDR2 FQNEAQ. Study findings and constraints: Within a later analysis, the majority of CMV-associated TCR beta chains appeared HLA-restricted. The study recorded 150 to 200 TCR beta chains that were cytomegalovirus-associated.

As regards this clone: Its specificity is not known.

Primers included in the PCR were 60 Vbeta and 13 Jbeta primers. Generated by immunoSEQ multiplex PCR, the TCRdb table keeps only in-frame clones and is missing some. The sample shows some 130,000 clones, 79% of them seen only once. The chain has TRBV7-8 and TRBJ2-1; TRBD2 might be the D (5 bases). The sample comprised PBMCs. The clonotype was recovered from a man between 18 and 35 years old in good health and CMV-seronegative. The CDR3 reads CASSLGDEQFF. In DNA form, the CDR3 reads TGTGCCAGCAGCCTCGGGGATGAGCAGTTCTTC.